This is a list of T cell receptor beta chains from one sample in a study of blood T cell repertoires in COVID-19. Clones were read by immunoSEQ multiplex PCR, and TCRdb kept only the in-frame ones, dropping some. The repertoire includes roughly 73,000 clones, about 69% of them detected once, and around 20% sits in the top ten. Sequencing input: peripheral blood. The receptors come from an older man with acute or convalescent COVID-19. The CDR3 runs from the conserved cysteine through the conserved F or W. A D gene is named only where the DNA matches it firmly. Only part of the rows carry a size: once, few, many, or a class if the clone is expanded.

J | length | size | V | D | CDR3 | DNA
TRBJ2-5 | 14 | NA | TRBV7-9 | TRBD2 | CASSYASGRETQYF | TGTGCCAGCAGCTACGCAAGCGGGAGAGAGACCCAGTACTTC
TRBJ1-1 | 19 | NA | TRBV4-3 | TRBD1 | CASSQSSGTGGFRNTEAFF | TGCGCCAGCAGCCAATCCTCCGGGACAGGGGGTTTTCGGAACACTGAAGCTTTCTTT
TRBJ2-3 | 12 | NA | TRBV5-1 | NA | CASSLDRSPQYF | TGCGCCAGCAGCTTGGATCGAAGCCCGCAGTATTTT
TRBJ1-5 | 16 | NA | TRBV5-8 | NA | CASSLPLGVSNQPQHF | TGTGCCAGCAGCTTGCCCCTCGGGGTCAGCAATCAGCCCCAGCATTTT
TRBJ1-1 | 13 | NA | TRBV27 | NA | CASLSGVNTEAFF | TGTGCCAGCCTCAGCGGGGTGAATACTGAAGCTTTCTTT
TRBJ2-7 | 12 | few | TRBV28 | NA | CASSGVGYEQYF | TGTGCCAGCAGCGGGGTCGGCTACGAGCAGTACTTC
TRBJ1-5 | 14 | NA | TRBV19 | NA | CASSAGTAGQPQHF | TGTGCCAGTAGTGCGGGGACGGCGGGCCAGCCCCAGCATTTT
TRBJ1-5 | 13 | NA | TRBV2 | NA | CASGGVRNQPQHF | TGTGCCAGTGGGGGGGTGCGCAATCAGCCCCAGCATTTT
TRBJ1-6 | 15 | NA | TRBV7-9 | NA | CASSLGEAGNSPLHF | TGTGCCAGCAGCTTAGGGGAGGCAGGGAATTCACCCCTCCACTTT
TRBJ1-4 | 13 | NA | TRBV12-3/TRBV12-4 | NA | CASSGMDNEKLFF | TGTGCCAGTAGCGGGATGGATAATGAAAAACTGTTTTTT
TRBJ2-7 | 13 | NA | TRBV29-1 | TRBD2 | CSVGTSGSYEQYF | TGCAGCGTGGGCACTAGCGGGAGCTACGAGCAGTACTTC
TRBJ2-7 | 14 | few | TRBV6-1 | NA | CASSEGGLSYEQYF | TGTGCCAGCAGTGAAGGCGGGCTCTCCTACGAGCAGTACTTC
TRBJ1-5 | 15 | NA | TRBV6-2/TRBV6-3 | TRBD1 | CASSYPGTGNQPQHF | TGTGCCAGCAGTTACCCCGGGACAGGCAATCAGCCCCAGCATTTT
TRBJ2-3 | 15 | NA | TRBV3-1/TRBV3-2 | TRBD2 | CASSRLAGGIDTQYF | TGTGCCAGCAGCCGACTAGCGGGAGGGATAGATACGCAGTATTTT
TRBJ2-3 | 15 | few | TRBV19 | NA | CASSIARRRDDTQYF | TGTGCCAGTAGTATAGCCCGGAGGCGGGACGATACGCAGTATTTT
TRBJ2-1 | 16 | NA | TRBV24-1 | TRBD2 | CATSDSLGLAGYEQFF | TGTGCCACCAGTGACTCTCTGGGACTAGCGGGGTATGAGCAGTTCTTC
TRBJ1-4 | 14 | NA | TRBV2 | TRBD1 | CASLRGQSNEKLFF | TGTGCCAGCCTGAGGGGACAGTCTAATGAAAAACTGTTTTTT
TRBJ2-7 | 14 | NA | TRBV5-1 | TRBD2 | CASSPGGRSYEQYF | TGCGCCAGCAGTCCGGGCGGGAGGTCCTACGAGCAGTACTTC
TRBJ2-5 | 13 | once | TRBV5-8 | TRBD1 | CASSRDRQETQYF | TGTGCCAGCAGTCGGGACAGGCAAGAGACCCAGTACTTC
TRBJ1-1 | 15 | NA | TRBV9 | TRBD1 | CASGEGQGSGAGVFF | TGTGCCAGCGGGGAGGGACAGGGAAGTGGAGCGGGTGTTTTCTTT
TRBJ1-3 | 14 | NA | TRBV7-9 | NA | CASSRTVLFDTIYF | TGTGCCAGCAGCCGGACAGTCCTCTTCGACACCATATATTTT
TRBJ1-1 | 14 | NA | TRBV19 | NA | CASSIVGGNTEAFF | TGTGCCAGTAGTATAGTGGGGGGGAACACTGAAGCTTTCTTT
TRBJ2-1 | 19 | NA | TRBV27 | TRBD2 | CASSLLTGTSAVLYNEQFF | TGTGCCAGCAGTCTCCTCACCGGGACTAGCGCCGTCCTCTACAATGAGCAGTTCTTC
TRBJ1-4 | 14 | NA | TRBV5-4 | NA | CASSLQGVGEKLFF | TGTGCCAGCAGCTTGCAAGGGGTAGGGGAAAAACTGTTTTTT
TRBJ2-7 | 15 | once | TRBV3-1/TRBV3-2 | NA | CASSSPGLVAYEQYF | TGTGCCAGCAGCTCGCCAGGACTCGTCGCCTACGAGCAGTACTTC
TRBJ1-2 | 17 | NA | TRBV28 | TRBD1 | CASRSGQGYFHNYGYTF | TGTGCCAGCAGGTCGGGACAGGGGTATTTTCATAACTATGGCTACACCTTC
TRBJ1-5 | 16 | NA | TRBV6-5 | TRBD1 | CASSSGTGAGRKPQHF | TGTGCCAGCAGTTCCGGGACAGGGGCTGGAAGGAAGCCCCAGCATTTT
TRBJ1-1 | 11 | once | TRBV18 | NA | CASSPSAEAFF | TGTGCCAGCTCACCGTCAGCTGAAGCTTTCTTT
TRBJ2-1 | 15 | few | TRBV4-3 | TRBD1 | CASSSGQFGQNEQFF | TGCGCCAGCAGCTCGGGACAGTTTGGACAGAATGAGCAGTTCTTC
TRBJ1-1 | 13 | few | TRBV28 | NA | CASSSRNRLEAFF | TGTGCCAGCAGTAGCAGGAACCGTCTTGAAGCTTTCTTT
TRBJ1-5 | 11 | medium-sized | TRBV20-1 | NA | CSAKGAQPQHF | TGCAGTGCTAAAGGGGCTCAGCCCCAGCATTTT
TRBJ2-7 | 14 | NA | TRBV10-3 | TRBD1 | CAISDRQGGYEQYF | TGTGCCATCAGTGACCGACAGGGGGGTTACGAGCAGTACTTC
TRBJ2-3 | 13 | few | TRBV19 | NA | CAVSSVGTDTQYF | TGTGCCGTTTCTAGCGTGGGCACAGATACGCAGTATTTT
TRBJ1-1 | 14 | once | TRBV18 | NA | CASSRQAISTEAFF | TGTGCCAGCTCACGACAGGCCATTTCCACTGAAGCTTTCTTT
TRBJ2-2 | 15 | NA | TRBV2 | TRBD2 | CARTGTSGSLGELFF | TGTGCCAGAACCGGGACTAGCGGGAGTTTAGGGGAGCTGTTTTTT
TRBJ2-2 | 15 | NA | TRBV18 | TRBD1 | CASSIQGNRAGELFF | TGTGCCAGCTCCATACAGGGGAACAGAGCCGGGGAGCTGTTTTTT
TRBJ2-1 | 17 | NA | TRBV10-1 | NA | CASSESGRGDSYNEQFF | TGCGCCAGCAGTGAGTCGGGGCGGGGAGACTCCTACAATGAGCAGTTCTTC
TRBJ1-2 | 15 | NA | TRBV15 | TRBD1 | CATSPQTGQDYGYTF | TGTGCCACCAGCCCCCAGACGGGACAGGACTATGGCTACACCTTC
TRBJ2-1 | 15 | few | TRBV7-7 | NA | CASSLSRGSNNEQFF | TGTGCTAGCAGCTTAAGTAGGGGATCCAACAATGAGCAGTTCTTC
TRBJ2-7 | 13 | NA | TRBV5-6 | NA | CASSFVQSYEQYF | TGTGCCAGCAGCTTTGTTCAGTCCTACGAGCAGTACTTC
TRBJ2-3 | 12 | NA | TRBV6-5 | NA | CASTPGGDTQYF | TGTGCCAGCACCCCGGGTGGAGATACGCAGTATTTT
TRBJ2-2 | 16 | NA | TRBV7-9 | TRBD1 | CASRDSTGGPAGELFF | TGTGCCAGCAGGGACTCGACAGGGGGCCCGGCCGGGGAGCTGTTTTTT
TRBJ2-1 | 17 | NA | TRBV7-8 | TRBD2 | CASSISRATTSWDEQFF | TGTGCCAGCAGCATCTCGCGCGCTACGACTAGCTGGGATGAGCAGTTCTTC
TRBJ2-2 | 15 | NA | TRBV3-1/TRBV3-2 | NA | CASSTHQGGTGELFF | TGTGCCAGCAGCACACACCAGGGGGGCACCGGGGAGCTGTTTTTT
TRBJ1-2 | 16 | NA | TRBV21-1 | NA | CASSKGGVGRDNGYTF | TGTGCCAGCAGCAAGGGAGGGGTAGGGAGGGATAATGGCTACACCTTC
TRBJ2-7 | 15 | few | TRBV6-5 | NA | CASSYSGHGSYEQYF | TGTGCCAGCAGTTACTCGGGACACGGCTCCTACGAGCAGTACTTC
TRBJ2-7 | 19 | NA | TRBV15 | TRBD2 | CATSIISGLAGRETYEQYF | TGTGCCACCAGCATCATTTCAGGGCTAGCGGGCCGGGAGACCTACGAGCAGTACTTC
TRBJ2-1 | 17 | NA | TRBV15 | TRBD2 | CATSTYGLAGQQVEQFF | TGTGCCACCAGCACTTATGGACTAGCGGGACAGCAAGTTGAGCAGTTCTTC
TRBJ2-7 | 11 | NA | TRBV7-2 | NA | CASSLVYEQYF | TGTGCCAGCAGCTTAGTATACGAGCAGTACTTC
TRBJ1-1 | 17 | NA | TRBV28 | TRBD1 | CASSPGARGLGNTEAFF | TGTGCCAGCAGTCCGGGGGCGAGGGGGCTGGGAAACACTGAAGCTTTCTTT
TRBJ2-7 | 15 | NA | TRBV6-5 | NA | CASISWDMTSYEQYF | TGTGCCAGCATCTCTTGGGACATGACCTCCTACGAGCAGTACTTC
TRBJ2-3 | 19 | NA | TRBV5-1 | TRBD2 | CASSFTGTSGQASTDTQYF | TGCGCCAGCAGCTTCACCGGGACTAGCGGGCAGGCTAGCACAGATACGCAGTATTTT
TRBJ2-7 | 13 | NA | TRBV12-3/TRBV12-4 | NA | CASRVAGAGEQYF | TGTGCCAGCAGAGTGGCAGGGGCTGGGGAGCAGTACTTC
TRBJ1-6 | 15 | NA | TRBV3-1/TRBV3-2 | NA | CASSQSGRANSPLHF | TGTGCCAGCAGCCAGTCTGGCAGGGCTAATTCACCCCTCCACTTT
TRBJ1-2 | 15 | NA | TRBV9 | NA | CASSLLRESPYGYTF | TGTGCCAGCAGCCTCCTCAGGGAAAGCCCCTATGGCTACACCTTC
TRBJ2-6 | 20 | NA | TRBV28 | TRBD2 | CASRHTPGLAPQSGANVLTF | TGTGCCAGCAGGCATACTCCGGGACTAGCCCCGCAATCTGGGGCCAACGTCCTGACTTTC
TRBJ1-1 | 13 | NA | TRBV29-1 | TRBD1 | CSVDRDRGTEAFF | TGCAGCGTTGACCGGGACAGGGGCACTGAAGCTTTCTTT